Listed here is a single T cell receptor (beta chain). This clonotype is deemed medium-sized (0.01 to 0.1%). Its antigen remains unidentified. No much larger clone exists at a distance of one base, and base qualities are not known. These data are taken from a study of spatial heterogeneity in lung cancer (dated by TCRdb to between 2018 and 2021). Study-level background: Beta-chain transcripts were consistently detected in greater numbers than alpha-chain transcripts, which likely reflects a higher abundance of beta-chain transcripts. The study linked features of the TCR repertoire to counts of nonsynonymous mutations, which were determined by whole-exome sequencing of tumor tissue. Both alpha and beta chains were TCR-sequenced in around 220 tumor regions, around 65 matched nontumor lung samples and approximately 50 PBMC samples obtained at surgery. In tumor regions, TCR transcript counts showed a strong correlation with a T cell transcriptional module score from matched bulk RNA-seq. The study quantitatively compared TCR alpha and beta repertoires across multiple tumor regions, matched nontumor lung and blood in non-small cell lung cancer. In the raw uncorrected reads, each unique combination of TCR and UMI appeared more than ten times on average.

What the time point label conveys for this sample: sample taken at primary tumor resection. Samples were obtained from 72 patients with early-stage, untreated non-small cell lung cancer from the lung TRACERx cohort. Whole RNA extracted from tumor and nontumor lung tissue, or from cryopreserved PBMC samples, was used for TCR sequencing without cell sorting. Only patients with enough RNA available from two or more tumor regions were chosen for TCR sequencing. Before selection, tumor and adjacent nontumor lung specimens were reviewed by a lung pathologist. Overall study results and their limits: Confirming at a functional level the hypothesis that regional TCRs recognize regional mutations was considered to require additional single-cell paired TCR alpha and beta sequencing. Counts of ubiquitous and regional expanded TCRs correlated with counts of ubiquitous and regional nonsynonymous mutations, respectively. TCR-seq was estimated to cover only roughly 6.8% of tumor T cells for alpha chains and approximately 13% for beta chains. The tumor nonsynonymous mutation count correlated with the number of expanded intratumoral alpha and beta TCRs.

Library preparation was by 5' RACE. Sequenced on a NextSeq 500. In the TCR library protocol, a unique molecular identifier was attached to each TCR cDNA molecule so that PCR and sequencing errors could be corrected. Per the authors' processing: TCR identification, UMI-based error correction and CDR3 extraction were performed with Decombinator tools. TCRs above a frequency of 2 per 1,000, corresponding to the top 1% of the tumor frequency distribution, were defined as expanded. Expanded tumor TCRs were classed as regional if statistically deemed absent (corrected P<0.05) from at least one tumor region, otherwise ubiquitous. Renyi diversity was calculated using the R vegan package after each repertoire was subsampled 100 times to 5,000 TCRs. CDR3 similarity networks were constructed using string-kernel similarity of amino acid triplets, with links drawn between CDR3s whose pairwise similarity was above 0.82. Starting from the raw public reads, TCRdb applied fastp trimming at Q25, assembled clones with MiXCR and retained in-frame beta chains. Each entry merges the rows of one CDR3 protein and shows their most common DNA and genes. The V and J calls shown here were made by TCRdb, not taken from the authors' results. This sample is represented by about 1,400 distinct CDR3 sequences; about 6.7% of them were singletons. The ten largest clones represent 10% to 13% of the sample.

The origin of this receptor is a female donor with early-stage non-small cell lung cancer. Specimen: lung tumor tissue, collected at surgery.

DNA sequence: TGTGCCAGCAGCTTAGGACCGGGGGCCCAAGAGACCCAGTACTTC. Its protein reads: CASSLGPGAQETQYF. Rearrangement joined TRBV11-2 to TRBJ2-5, with the D assignment possibly TRBD1 or TRBD2, given 6 matching bases for each. Inclusive of the bounding cysteine and phenylalanine, the CDR3 is 15 residues long. Only the CDR3 region is kept as DNA, spanning 45 bases read in frame from base 1. Trimming costs V 1 base and J 1 base, and their ends lie 10 bases apart. Taken from the germline V gene, the CDR1 and CDR2 loops are SGHAT and FQNNGV. Reference TRBV11-2 and TRBJ2-5 proteins supply the regions before and after the CDR3; the full variable domain is: EAGVAQSPRYKIIEKRQSVAFWCNPISGHATLYWYQQILGQGPKLLIQFQNNGVVDDSQLPKDRFSAERLKGVDSTLKIQPAKLEDSAVYLCASSLGPGAQETQYFGPGTRLLVL.